A single T cell receptor (beta chain) is shown here with its context. The source of the sample is a study of shared clonotypes between healthy human individuals. The junction had 14 bases not matched to a gene; V was cut back by 0 bases and J by 2 bases. The CDR3 loop spans 18 amino acids. Germline V gives CDR1 GTSNPN, CDR2 SVGIG (reference sequence). Using immunoSEQ multiplex PCR, the repertoire was profiled, and TCRdb retains in-frame clones only, with some absent. This table holds fewer than 550,000 clones, over 75% found once. The rearrangement links TRBV30 to TRBJ2-7; 9 bases agree with TRBD2. What was sequenced was PBMCs. This sequence originates from a woman in her 40s in good health. Some clones in this sample may be carry-over from other donors' samples. The CDR3 reads CAWSVRSMWTSETYEQYF. DNA for the CDR3: TGTGCCTGGAGTGTACGATCTATGTGGACTAGCGAGACCTACGAGCAGTACTTC.